This TCR beta chain was sequenced in a study of early T cells in non-severe SARS-CoV-2 infection (dated by TCRdb to 2020 to 2022). About the investigation overall: TCR sequencing used bulk RNA from unsorted whole blood, so alpha and beta chains could not be paired.

The library was generated by 5' RACE. Sequenced using a NextSeq 500. To correct for sequencing error and PCR bias, the TCR library protocol tagged individual cDNA molecules with unique molecular identifiers. Both TCR alpha and beta chains were sequenced, and tight co-correlation was observed between alpha and beta sequence abundances in each sample. For the original study's pipeline: Decombinator V4 was used to perform V gene, J gene and CDR3 annotation of TCR sequences. Expanded TCRs were defined as changing significantly between any two time points under a Poisson model with p below 0.0001. Abundances of TCRs were expressed as counts per million after normalisation to the total number of TCRs sequenced in each sample. TRAV1-2 paired with TRAJ12, TRAJ20 or TRAJ33 defined MAIT TCRs, while TRAV10 paired with TRAJ18 defined iNKT TCRs. VDJdb, accessed 1 November 2021, was searched for CMV, EBV and SARS-CoV-2 annotated TCRs, excluding TCRs annotated for multiple antigens. TCRdb reprocessing: public reads trimmed at Q25 with fastp, clones called with MiXCR, in-frame beta chains kept. For every CDR3 protein sequence, its rows merge into one entry that carries the most common genes and DNA. The V and J calls were not made by the authors but by TCRdb's processing. This sample is represented by approximately 35,000 distinct CDR3 sequences; under 6% of them were singletons. 10% to 15% of the sample comes from the top ten.

The study was a case-control design nested within a healthcare worker cohort in London, UK, with weekly nasopharyngeal swab PCR tests and blood sampling. Healthcare workers were recruited during the week of the UK lockdown, between 23 and 31 March 2020, and followed weekly for up to about 15 weeks. This clonotype was detected many times. Its antigen is currently not known. Base qualities are not provided; no much larger clone lies one nucleotide away. Study-wide findings and limitations: Matching against VDJdb was skewed toward anti-spike CD8 responses, likely underestimated virus-specific expansions, and missed private and CD4 specificities.

The CDR3 sequence holds 15 residues, the cysteine and phenylalanine included. Only the CDR3 DNA stays, 45 bases, in frame from base 1. CDR1 and CDR2 were assigned from the germline V gene (reference sequence) as LNHNV and YYDKDF. V has 2 bases trimmed and J has 4 bases trimmed; junction bases matching no gene number 5. The receptor comes from an adult who was a healthcare worker with PCR-confirmed SARS-CoV-2 infection or an uninfected control (not recorded which). The sequenced sample was whole blood. The sequence is built from TRBV15 and TRBJ2-3, with TRBD2 identical over 8 junction bases. The DNA sequence is TGTGCCACCAGCAGACCTAGCGGGTCCGCAGATACGCAGTATTTT. Its product reads: CATSRPSGSADTQYF.